The rows below give T cell receptor beta chains drawn from one sample of a study of technical replicates of blood from a few donors. Produced via immunoSEQ multiplex PCR; TCRdb's table is partial and in-frame only. In the table there are 70,000 to 80,000 clones, almost 98% of which are singletons. Sequencing used T cells isolated from PBMCs. These receptors came from a human donor in good health. Both conserved end residues are part of each CDR3. Fields, in order: D gene, J gene, V gene, CDR3 length, clone size, CDR3 protein, CDR3 DNA. A D gene is named only where the DNA matches it firmly. Size is omitted from some rows. Given values are once, few, many or a class for expanded clones.

D: -
J: TRBJ1-1
V: TRBV6-1
length: 14
size: -
CDR3: CASSEQWGGRRAFF
DNA: TGTGCCAGCAGTGAGCAGTGGGGGGGGCGCAGAGCTTTCTTT

D: -
J: TRBJ1-2
V: TRBV19
length: 14
size: -
CDR3: CASSTAGRGYGYTF
DNA: TGTGCCAGTAGTACCGCGGGGCGAGGCTATGGCTACACCTTC

D: -
J: TRBJ2-7
V: TRBV6-1
length: 15
size: -
CDR3: CASSTGTPVSYEQYF
DNA: TGTGCCAGCAGTACAGGGACACCAGTCTCCTACGAGCAGTACTTC

D: TRBD1
J: TRBJ2-7
V: TRBV28
length: 14
size: -
CDR3: CASRVQGGLYEQYF
DNA: TGTGCCAGCAGAGTACAGGGGGGACTTTACGAGCAGTACTTC

D: TRBD1
J: TRBJ1-6
V: TRBV2
length: 13
size: -
CDR3: CASTNGGGSPLHF
DNA: TGTGCCAGCACTAACGGAGGGGGCTCACCCCTCCACTTT

D: -
J: TRBJ1-1
V: TRBV6-5
length: 14
size: -
CDR3: CASSKQGGGAEAFF
DNA: TGTGCCAGCAGTAAGCAGGGAGGAGGGGCTGAAGCTTTCTTT

D: -
J: TRBJ2-5
V: TRBV5-1
length: 14
size: -
CDR3: CASSLEQLQETQYF
DNA: TGCGCCAGCAGCTTGGAACAGCTGCAAGAGACCCAGTACTTC

D: -
J: TRBJ2-1
V: TRBV29-1
length: 10
size: -
CDR3: CSGLFYEQFF
DNA: TGCAGCGGACTATTCTATGAGCAGTTCTTC

D: TRBD1
J: TRBJ2-1
V: TRBV9
length: 17
size: -
CDR3: CASSVDPGGSSYNEQFF
DNA: TGTGCCAGCAGCGTAGATCCAGGGGGAAGTTCCTACAATGAGCAGTTCTTC

D: TRBD1
J: TRBJ1-5
V: TRBV27
length: 15
size: -
CDR3: CASSLEGARNQPQHF
DNA: TGTGCCAGCAGTTTAGAGGGGGCCCGGAATCAGCCCCAGCATTTT

D: -
J: TRBJ1-1
V: TRBV28
length: 15
size: -
CDR3: CASQGTEVMNTEAFF
DNA: TGTGCCAGCCAAGGGACTGAGGTCATGAACACTGAAGCTTTCTTT

D: -
J: TRBJ2-6
V: TRBV7-3
length: 15
size: -
CDR3: CASSSRGSGANVLTF
DNA: TGTGCCAGCAGTTCGAGAGGCTCTGGGGCCAACGTCCTGACTTTC

D: -
J: TRBJ1-2
V: TRBV10-3
length: 12
size: once
CDR3: CAISDSGVGYTF
DNA: TGTGCCATCAGTGACTCGGGGGTTGGCTACACCTTC

D: -
J: TRBJ1-5
V: TRBV2
length: 14
size: -
CDR3: CASSESGRWQPQHF
DNA: TGTGCCAGCAGTGAATCGGGGAGGTGGCAGCCCCAGCATTTT